This is a list of T cell receptor beta chains from one sample in a study of CD8 T cells in Susac syndrome. TCRdb fed the immunoSEQ multiplex PCR reads into MiXCR, producing one record per CDR3 protein. The sample lists around 170,000 distinct CDR3 sequences, about 96% occurring once. The sample comprised CD4+ T cells from PBMCs. Receptors originate from a human donor with Susac syndrome. CDR3s include the opening cysteine and the closing phenylalanine or tryptophan. The D gene is left open where the match is weak. A clone size is listed for some rows: how often the clone was seen (once, few, many), or a class if it is expanded.

CDR3 length | V gene | clone size | D gene | CDR3 protein
14 | TRBV7-2 | . | . | CASSLAGPLETQYF
15 | TRBV20-1 | . | . | CSARGPEWASYEQYF
13 | TRBV29-1 | . | . | CSVEGSNTGELFF
14 | TRBV12-3/TRBV12-4 | . | TRBD2 | CASSDTSGGETQYF
19 | TRBV4-3 | . | . | CASSQELGAPYSGANVLTF
14 | TRBV27 | . | TRBD2 | CASSLGQNRGGEYF
14 | TRBV30 | . | . | CAWTHGQPNEKLFF
12 | TRBV20-1 | . | . | CSARDFGYGYTF
15 | TRBV7-9 | once | . | CASSLLGGSTDTQYF
15 | TRBV9 | . | TRBD2 | CASSVLAGAKGTQYF
13 | TRBV3-1 | . | . | CASSQGRYNEQFF
11 | TRBV7-9 | . | . | CASSSPLVQYF
12 | TRBV29-1 | once | . | CSVVPAGRGYTF
15 | TRBV6-5 | . | . | CASRRGTEGSYEQYF
15 | TRBV30 | . | . | CAWGGPGAQGQPQHF
17 | TRBV4-2 | . | TRBD2 | CASSQVGGYTNTGELFF
13 | TRBV18 | . | . | CASSPEFQETQYF
15 | TRBV27 | . | TRBD1 | CASSSDRGFSGELFF
12 | TRBV6-5 | . | . | CASSSRGYEAFF
15 | TRBV5-4 | . | . | CASSPGESNTGELFF
14 | TRBV27 | . | . | CASSPTFLQETQYF
13 | TRBV5-6 | . | . | CASSSSGAETQYF
17 | TRBV7-3 | . | . | CASSLKAQGAVYNEQFF
15 | TRBV29-1 | . | . | CSVRYRDVSSYEQYF
15 | TRBV12-3/TRBV12-4 | . | TRBD1 | CASSQTRQGQETQYF
13 | TRBV5-6 | . | . | CASSFRDRPGLFF
17 | TRBV3-1 | . | TRBD2 | CASSQLPVRTSYNEQFF
15 | TRBV7-2 | . | TRBD2 | CASRAGSGNFDEQFF
14 | TRBV3-1 | . | . | CASSHWTVSYEQYF
14 | TRBV11-2 | . | . | CASSSYGTQETQYF
16 | TRBV6-2/TRBV6-3 | . | TRBD1 | CASTPGQSSGANVLTF
15 | TRBV5-4 | . | . | CASSLKQGMGEKLFF
16 | TRBV28 | . | . | CASGYVGGLVEETQYF
16 | TRBV6-6 | . | TRBD1 | CASSLTHRGSDSPLHF
14 | TRBV29-1 | once | . | CSVVMDSGANVLTF
15 | TRBV27 | . | . | CASSLRQGAKNIQYF
14 | TRBV7-9 | . | . | CASSLLPPNTEAFF
13 | TRBV29-1 | . | . | CSVGRSQGGEAFF
13 | TRBV6-5 | . | . | CASRQTGRSEAFF
14 | TRBV24-1 | . | TRBD2 | CATSAGLAVETQYF
12 | TRBV30 | . | . | CAWSVGPEVYTF
12 | TRBV20-1 | . | . | CSALGQTYEQYF
15 | TRBV18 | . | TRBD2 | CASSPSRGEYNEQFF
15 | TRBV20-1 | . | . | CSARSLDRPTYEQYF
10 | TRBV3-1 | . | . | CASSQDHVVF
17 | TRBV12-3/TRBV12-4 | . | TRBD2 | CASSALLAGLSTDTQYF
13 | TRBV30 | . | . | CAWPLGPSYGYTF
14 | TRBV20-1 | . | . | CSARVSGSTGELFF
16 | TRBV4-3 | . | . | CASSQGSGHTYNEQFF
13 | TRBV5-6 | . | . | CASRRGFAGELFF
11 | TRBV20-1 | . | . | CSASWDEKLFF
14 | TRBV2 | once | . | CASRQFSSYNEQFF
12 | TRBV20-1 | . | . | CSASDTGYEQYF
16 | TRBV3-1 | . | TRBD2 | CASSQGGTSGGVVQFF
13 | TRBV15 | . | . | CATKGQDQETQYF